This T cell receptor (beta chain) was recovered during a study of cytotoxic CD8 clonotypes in ibrutinib-treated CLL. The assay was immunoSEQ multiplex PCR, and TCRdb's table has in-frame clones only and misses some. The table includes 150,000 or so clones, about 72% detected once. The germline V gene has CDR1 GTSNPN and CDR2 SVGIG (reference sequence). The CDR3 totals 13 residues. Trimming removed 0 bases from V and 9 bases from J; junction bases left unmatched: 7. This specimen was PBMCs, taken after 12 months of ibrutinib treatment. The clonotype originates from a human donor with chronic lymphocytic leukemia. The gene calls are TRBV30 and TRBJ2-5; the match to TRBD2 covers 7 bases. The CDR3 loop is CAWSVQSGGAQYF. CDR3 nucleotide sequence: TGTGCCTGGAGTGTACAGAGTGGGGGGGCCCAGTACTTC.